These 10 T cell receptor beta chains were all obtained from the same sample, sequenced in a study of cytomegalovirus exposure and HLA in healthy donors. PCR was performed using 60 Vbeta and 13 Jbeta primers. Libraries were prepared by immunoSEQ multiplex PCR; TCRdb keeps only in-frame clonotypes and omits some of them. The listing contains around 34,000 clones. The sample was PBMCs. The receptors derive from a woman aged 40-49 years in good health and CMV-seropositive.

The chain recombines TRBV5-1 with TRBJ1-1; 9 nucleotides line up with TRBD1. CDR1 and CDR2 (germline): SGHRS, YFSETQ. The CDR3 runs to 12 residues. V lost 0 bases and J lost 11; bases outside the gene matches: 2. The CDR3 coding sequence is TGCGCCAGCAGCTTGGGGACAGGGGCGGCTTTCTTT. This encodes CASSLGTGAAFF.

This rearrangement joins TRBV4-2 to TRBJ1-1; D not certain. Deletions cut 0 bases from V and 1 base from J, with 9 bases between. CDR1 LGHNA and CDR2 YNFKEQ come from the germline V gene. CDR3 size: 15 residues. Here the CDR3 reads CASSQENNGNTEAFF. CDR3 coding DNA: TGTGCCAGCAGCCAAGAAAATAACGGGAACACTGAAGCTTTCTTT.

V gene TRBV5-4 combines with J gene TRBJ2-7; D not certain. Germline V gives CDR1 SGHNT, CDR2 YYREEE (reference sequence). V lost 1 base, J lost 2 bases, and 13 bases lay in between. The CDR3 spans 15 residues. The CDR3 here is CASSLSVGETYEQYF. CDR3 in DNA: TGTGCCAGCAGCTTGTCGGTAGGAGAGACCTACGAGCAGTACTTC.

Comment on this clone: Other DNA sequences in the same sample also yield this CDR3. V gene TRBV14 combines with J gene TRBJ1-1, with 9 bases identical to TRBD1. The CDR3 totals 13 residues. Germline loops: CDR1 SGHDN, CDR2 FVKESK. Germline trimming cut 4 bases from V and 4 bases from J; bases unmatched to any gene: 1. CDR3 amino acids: CASSLTGGTEAFF. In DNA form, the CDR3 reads TGTGCCAGCAGCCTGACAGGGGGCACTGAAGCTTTCTTT.

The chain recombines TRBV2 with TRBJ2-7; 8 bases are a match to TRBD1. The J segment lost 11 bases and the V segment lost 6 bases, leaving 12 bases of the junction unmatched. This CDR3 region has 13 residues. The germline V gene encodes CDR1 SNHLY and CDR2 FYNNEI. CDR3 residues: CASSQTERQGKYF. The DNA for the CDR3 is TGTGCCAGCAGCCAAACCGAACGACAGGGGAAGTACTTC. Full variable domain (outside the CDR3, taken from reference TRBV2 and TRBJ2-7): EPEVTQTPSHQVTQMGQEVILRCVPISNHLYFYWYRQILGQKVEFLVSFYNNEISEKSEIFDDQFSVERPDGSNFTLKIRSTKLEDSAMYFCASSQTERQGKYFGPGTRLTVT.

The chain's CDR3 is CASRAAPGANVLTF. In DNA form, the CDR3 reads TGTGCCAGTCGAGCAGCGCCAGGGGCCAACGTCCTGACTTTC. The rearrangement joins TRBV7-2 to TRBJ2-6; D not resolved. CDR3 length: 14 amino acids. Germline values: CDR1 SGHTA, CDR2 FQGNSA. The V end was cut by 9 bases, the J end by 4 bases, with 13 bases between.

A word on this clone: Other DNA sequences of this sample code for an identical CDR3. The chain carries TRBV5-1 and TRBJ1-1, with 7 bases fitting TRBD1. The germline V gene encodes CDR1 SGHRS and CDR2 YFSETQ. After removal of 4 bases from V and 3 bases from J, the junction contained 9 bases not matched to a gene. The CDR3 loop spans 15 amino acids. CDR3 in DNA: TGCGCCAGCAGCCCTATGACAGGGAAGGACACTGAAGCTTTCTTT. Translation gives CASSPMTGKDTEAFF.

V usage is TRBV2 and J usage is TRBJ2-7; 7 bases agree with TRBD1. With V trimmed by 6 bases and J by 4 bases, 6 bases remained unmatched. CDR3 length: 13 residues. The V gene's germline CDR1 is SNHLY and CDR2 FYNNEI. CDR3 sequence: CASRGRGLYEQYF. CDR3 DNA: TGTGCCAGCAGGGGCAGGGGGTTATACGAGCAGTACTTC.

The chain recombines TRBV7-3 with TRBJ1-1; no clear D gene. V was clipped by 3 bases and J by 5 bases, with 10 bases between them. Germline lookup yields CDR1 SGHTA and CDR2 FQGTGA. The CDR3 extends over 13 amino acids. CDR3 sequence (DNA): TGTGCCAGCAGCTTCTACTCGGGGACTGAAGCTTTCTTT. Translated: CASSFYSGTEAFF.

The CDR3 DNA is TGTGCCAGCAGTTCGGGGGGGGCTACCTCCTACGAGCAGTACTTC. This gives the protein CASSSGGATSYEQYF. J is TRBJ2-7 and V is TRBV28; 8 nucleotides align to TRBD2. Germline V gene lookup returns CDR1 MDHEN and CDR2 SYDVKM. With V trimmed by 4 bases and J by 0 bases, 5 bases remained unmatched. CDR3 length equals 15 residues.